This TCR beta chain was recovered during a study of T cells in Graves' hyperthyroidism and ophthalmopathy. Study outcomes and limitations: Blood shared most expanded thyroid clonotypes above 0.001.

There were TCR beta CDR3 regions amplified from RNA transcripts. First-round RT-PCR with HTBI primers amplified the TCR CDR3 region. TCRdb ran MiXCR on the multiplex PCR reads and lists one entry per CDR3 protein. The repertoire holds hundreds of thousands of distinct CDR3 sequences, 20% to 25% seen once, with under 35% in the top ten. This clonotype was recorded only once. The antigen is not known. Together with thyroid ultrasound, orbital computed tomography, serum thyroxine and TRAb, clinical symptoms were used for diagnoses. Germline V gene lookup returns CDR1 SNHLY and CDR2 FYNNEI. This CDR3 comprises 14 residues. The ends were cut back, 4 bases at V and 4 bases at J, with 13 bases in the middle.

The sample comprised blood. The V and J genes are TRBV2 and TRBJ2-5; the D call may be TRBD1 or TRBD2 (6 bases each). This TCR derives from a young man with Graves' ophthalmopathy. The CDR3: CASSAGAPSETQYF. CDR3 nucleotides: TGTGCCAGCAGTGCGGGGGCCCCGTCAGAGACCCAGTACTTC.